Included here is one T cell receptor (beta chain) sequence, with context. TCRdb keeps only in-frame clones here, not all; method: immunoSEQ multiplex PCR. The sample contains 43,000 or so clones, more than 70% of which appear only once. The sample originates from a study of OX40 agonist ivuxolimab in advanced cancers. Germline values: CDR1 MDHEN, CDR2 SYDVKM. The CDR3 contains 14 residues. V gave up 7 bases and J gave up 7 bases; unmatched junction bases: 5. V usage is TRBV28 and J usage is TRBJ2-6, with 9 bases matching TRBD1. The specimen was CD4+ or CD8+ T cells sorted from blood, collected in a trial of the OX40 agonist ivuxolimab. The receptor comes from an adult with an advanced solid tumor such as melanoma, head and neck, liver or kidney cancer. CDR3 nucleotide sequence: TGTGCCAGCACAGACAGGGGGAGAGCCAACGTCCTGACTTTC. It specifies CASTDRGRANVLTF.